Below, one T cell receptor beta chain is given with its context. This same CDR3 is encoded by further DNA sequences in the sample. Trimming cost V 5 bases and J 1 base; bases outside gene matches: 2. CDR3 length: 14 amino acids. The V gene's germline CDR1 is MDHEN and CDR2 SYDVKM. Profiled with immunoSEQ multiplex PCR; TCRdb holds only in-frame clones, not every one. The sample has 500,000 to 850,000 clones, about 89% seen once. This sample is drawn from a study of shared T cell receptors in the human thymus. These data also featured in a second study, about human thymus T cells.

Material: thymocytes. The chain joins TRBV28 to TRBJ2-7, with 10 bases fitting TRBD1. This TCR came from a boy under three years old with a congenital heart defect. CDR3 amino acids: CASSRTGGSYEQYF. CDR3 nucleotide sequence: TGTGCCAGCAGTAGGACAGGGGGGTCCTACGAGCAGTACTTC.